These 5 T cell receptor beta chains share one sample of origin, sequenced in a study of blood T cell repertoires in COVID-19. Sequencing used immunoSEQ multiplex PCR; TCRdb keeps in-frame clones, though not all of them. Here the sample spans roughly 260,000 clones, 82% being singletons. Sequenced sample: peripheral blood. These receptors originate from a woman older than 75 with active or convalescent COVID-19.

The genes are TRBV2 and TRBJ1-2; 7 nucleotides match TRBD1. This CDR3 has 13 amino acids. From germline, CDR1 is SNHLY and CDR2 FYNNEI. Losses at the gene ends were 5 bases for V and 4 bases for J; bases not matched to a gene: 4. The CDR3 loop is CASSSGQTYGYTF. In nucleotides, the CDR3 is TGTGCCAGCAGTTCGGGACAGACCTATGGCTACACCTTC.

This sequence joins TRBV5-1 and TRBJ2-7, with a possible D match to TRBD2 (5 bases). The CDR3 consists of 15 residues. Trimming removed 0 bases at V and 8 bases at J, with 18 bases between. Germline-derived CDR1 and CDR2 are SGHRS and YFSETQ. CDR3 in amino acids: CASSLVGSLYEKQYF. CDR3 coding DNA: TGCGCCAGCAGCTTGGTAGGGAGCCTATACGAGAAGCAGTACTTC.

This sequence joins TRBV6-5 and TRBJ1-2, with D uncertain. This CDR3 has 15 amino acids. The germline V gene has CDR1 MNHEY and CDR2 SVGAGI. Trimming pared 0 bases from V and 0 bases from J, leaving 8 bases between. The CDR3 sequence: CASSYSAQSNYGYTF. For the CDR3, the DNA is TGTGCCAGCAGTTACTCGGCCCAGTCTAACTATGGCTACACCTTC.

A few counts support this clone. This sequence joins TRBV5-1 and TRBJ1-2; D not certain. V gave up 0 bases and J gave up 9 bases, with 15 bases separating them. CDR1 is SGHRS and CDR2 is YFSETQ in the germline V gene. The CDR3 spans 14 residues. The CDR3 sequence is CASSLAGEGSSYTF. The CDR3 DNA follows: TGCGCCAGCAGCTTGGCCGGCGAGGGTTCGAGCTACACCTTC.

This clone showed up just once. The V call is TRBV28, the J call TRBJ1-5; D remains unclear. This CDR3 spans 17 amino acids. Trimming stripped 6 bases from V and 0 bases from J, with 18 bases between. Germline CDR1 is MDHEN and CDR2 is SYDVKM. CDR3 nucleotides: TGTGCCAGCAGCCTAATCCGGAGCTTATATAGCAATCAGCCCCAGCATTTT. It encodes CASSLIRSLYSNQPQHF.